The clone carrying this T cell receptor beta chain was observed a handful of times. This record comes from a study of patients and donors after allogeneic stem cell transplantation. Germline V gene sequence: CDR1 SGHRS, CDR2 YFSETQ. This CDR3 is 16 amino acids long. Trimming left V 1 base short and J 4 bases short, with 14 bases between. TCRdb reanalysed the RT-PCR reads using MiXCR and keeps one entry per CDR3 protein. In the table there are about 960,000 distinct CDR3 sequences, roughly 18% of which are singletons. This sequence originates from a human donor who was either an allogeneic HSCT recipient or a stem cell or donor lymphocyte infusion donor (not recorded which). It is not recorded whose cells these are; they may come from a transplant donor. The chain is built from TRBV5-1 and TRBJ2-2, with D possibly being TRBD2 (5 bases). The sample was blood, either unsorted or a sorted T cell fraction (not recorded which). CDR3 loop: CASSLIAARGTGELFF. The CDR3 DNA reads as TGCGCCAGCAGCTTGATCGCGGCTCGGGGCACCGGGGAGCTGTTTTTT.